The 25 T cell receptor beta chains given below trace back to one sample, sequenced in a study of cytomegalovirus exposure and HLA in healthy donors. Use of 60 Vbeta and 13 Jbeta primers characterized the PCR. Here immunoSEQ multiplex PCR was the method, and the copy in TCRdb shows in-frame clones only, minus some. Seen here are around 200,000 clones, roughly 79% observed once, and the top ten hold 0.58%. Sequenced sample: PBMCs. All receptors come from a middle-aged woman in good health and CMV-seronegative.

This clone appeared once. The rearrangement links TRBV7-2 to TRBJ2-1; maybe TRBD1 (5 bases). The CDR3 extends over 15 amino acids. Germline V CDR1 and CDR2: SGHTA, FQGNSA. V was cut by 5 bases and J by 6 bases, with 17 bases left in between. CDR3: CASSPRQLEGNEQFF. The CDR3 nucleotides read TGTGCCAGCAGCCCCCGACAGCTAGAAGGCAATGAGCAGTTCTTC. Full variable domain (outside the CDR3, taken from reference TRBV7-2 and TRBJ2-1): GAGVSQSPSNKVTEKGKDVELRCDPISGHTALYWYRQSLGQGLEFLIYFQGNSAPDKSGLPSDRFSAERTGGSVSTLTIQRTQQEDSAVYLCASSPRQLEGNEQFFGPGTRLTVL.

The CDR3: CASSEQAADNSPLHF. DNA for the CDR3: TGCGCCAGCAGTGAACAGGCCGCCGATAATTCACCCCTCCACTTT. The chain carries TRBV5-1 and TRBJ1-6; D possibly corresponds to TRBD1 (5 bases). Trimming removed 5 bases at V and 5 bases at J, with 14 bases between. CDR1 is SGHRS, CDR2 YFSETQ, per germline. CDR3 length: 15 amino acids.

The gene calls are TRBV30 and TRBJ1-1; no definite D call. The CDR3 covers 14 residues. CDR1 is GTSNPN and CDR2 is SVGIG in the germline V gene (reference sequence). V lost 4 bases and J lost 0, with 12 bases in between. The CDR3 DNA reads TGTGCCTGGATTTGGGCACCTATGAACACTGAAGCTTTCTTT. Protein sequence: CAWIWAPMNTEAFF.

There are many counts of this clone. The genes are TRBV28 and TRBJ1-4; weak D call: TRBD1 (6 bases). The CDR3 runs 15 residues. V was pared by 3 bases and J by 3 bases, with 11 bases between. Germline V gives CDR1 MDHEN, CDR2 SYDVKM. CDR3 nucleotides: TGTGCCAGCAGTTTGTTCAGGGGAGCTAATGAAAAACTGTTTTTT. It codes for CASSLFRGANEKLFF.

The gene calls are TRBV18 and TRBJ2-1; possible D gene TRBD1, 6 bases. The CDR3 totals 15 residues. Between the trimmed V and J ends, which lost 1 base and 4 bases, there was a span of 11 bases. Germline assignment: CDR1 KGHSH and CDR2 LQKENI. CDR3 nucleotides: TGTGCCAGCTCACCACAATGGACAGTATACAATGAGCAGTTCTTC. Protein product: CASSPQWTVYNEQFF.

The sample holds one count of this clone. J is TRBJ2-2 and V is TRBV19, with 12 bases lining up with TRBD2. J was trimmed by 0 bases and V by 5 bases; bases with no gene match: 10. CDR1 is LNHDA and CDR2 is SQIVND in the germline V gene (reference sequence). This CDR3 contains 19 residues. The CDR3 DNA sequence: TGTGCCAGTAGTGCACCGGGACTAGCGGGCCTCGCGAACACCGGGGAGCTGTTTTTT. Encoded protein: CASSAPGLAGLANTGELFF.

V usage is TRBV7-6 and J usage is TRBJ1-2; 10 bases match TRBD1. Trimming removed 5 bases from V and 7 bases from J; junction bases left unmatched: 13. The CDR3 sequence is 16 residues long. The germline V gene has CDR1 SGHVS and CDR2 FNYEAQ. This CDR3 reads CASSKIYGTGEGGYTF. CDR3 DNA: TGTGCCAGCAGCAAAATCTATGGGACAGGGGAAGGTGGCTACACCTTC.

This clone was seen only a few times. This CDR3 reads CASSYTPGGGNTIYF. The CDR3 nucleotides are TGTGCCAGCAGTTACACGCCGGGAGGTGGAAACACCATATATTTT. The rearrangement links TRBV6-6 to TRBJ1-3; D ambiguous. The germline gives CDR1 MNHNY, CDR2 SVGAGI (reference sequence). V lost 2 bases and J 3 bases, leaving 11 bases between the germline ends. The CDR3 contains 15 residues.

The chain combines TRBV7-9 with TRBJ2-5, with 10 bases aligning to TRBD2. The trim removed 5 bases at V and 3 bases at J, leaving 3 bases unmatched. CDR3 size: 14 residues. Germline CDR1 is SEHNR and CDR2 is FQNEAQ (reference sequence). CDR3 residues: CASSRLAGKETQYF. DNA of the CDR3: TGTGCCAGCAGCCGACTAGCGGGTAAAGAGACCCAGTACTTC.

This clone has only a few counts. The chain has TRBV10-3 and TRBJ2-3, with TRBD2 matching over 8 bases. The CDR3 sequence is 12 residues long. Losses at the gene ends were 10 bases for V and 4 bases for J; bases not matched to a gene: 4. Germline V gene lookup returns CDR1 ENHRY and CDR2 SYGVKD. This CDR3 reads CATRTSPDTQYF. The CDR3 DNA sequence: TGTGCCACTAGGACTAGCCCAGATACGCAGTATTTT.

Concerning this clone: One junction end disagrees with the germline gene, perhaps due to a read error. The chain is built from TRBV5-4 and TRBJ2-3; 11 bases are shared with TRBD2. From germline, CDR1 is SGHNT and CDR2 YYREEE (reference sequence). The CDR3 length is 15 residues. The CDR3 reads CASTLAGLAVDTQYF. CDR3 DNA: TGTGCCAGCACCTTGGCGGGACTAGCGGTAGATACGCAGTATTTT.

The V gene is TRBV5-1, the J gene TRBJ2-7; 7 positions agree with TRBD1. Germline values: CDR1 SGHRS, CDR2 YFSETQ. The CDR3 is made up of 14 amino acids. V lost 3 bases and J lost 0; bases outside the gene matches: 3. The CDR3 coding sequence is TGCGCCAGCAGCTCAGGGACAGCCTCCTACGAGCAGTACTTC. Residues: CASSSGTASYEQYF.

The chain couples TRBV14 to TRBJ2-3; tentative D call: TRBD2 (6 bases). This CDR3 contains 16 residues. Germline V gene sequence: CDR1 SGHDN, CDR2 FVKESK. V was shortened by 1 base and J by 1 base, with 12 bases between the two germline ends. The CDR3 loop reads CASSQGASVRTDTQYF. Here the CDR3 DNA reads TGTGCCAGCAGCCAAGGGGCTAGCGTGCGCACAGATACGCAGTATTTT.

The J gene is TRBJ1-3, the V gene TRBV2; D is unresolved. The CDR3 extends over 14 amino acids. Between the trimmed V and J ends, which lost 7 bases and 0 bases, there was a span of 10 bases. Germline-derived CDR1 and CDR2 are SNHLY and FYNNEI. The CDR3 region has the DNA TGTGCCAGCACCTTTACGGTCTCTGGAAACACCATATATTTT. Its protein product is CASTFTVSGNTIYF.

The rearrangement uses TRBV7-6 and TRBJ2-2; D not certain. V lost 6 bases and J lost 4, with 12 bases in between. The CDR3 length is 14 residues. CDR1 is SGHVS and CDR2 is FNYEAQ in the germline V gene. CDR3 residues: CASSPGTLTGELFF. The CDR3 DNA reads TGTGCCAGCAGTCCAGGTACCCTCACCGGGGAGCTGTTTTTT.

The rearrangement joins TRBV19 to TRBJ2-3; the match to TRBD1 covers 7 bases. Germline values: CDR1 LNHDA, CDR2 SQIVND (reference sequence). The V segment lost 7 bases and the J segment 3 bases; nucleotides outside the gene matches: 4. There are 13 residues in the CDR3. CDR3 sequence reads: CASTEQGTDTQYF. In DNA, the CDR3 is TGTGCCAGTACTGAACAGGGGACAGATACGCAGTATTTT.

The count of this clone is one. The chain recombines TRBV18 with TRBJ2-2; D call uncertain. The germline gives CDR1 KGHSH, CDR2 LQKENI. The CDR3 loop spans 13 amino acids. Trimming pared 2 bases from V and 4 bases from J, leaving 5 bases between. CDR3 DNA: TGTGCCAGCTCACCAGCCGGCACCGGGGAGCTGTTTTTT. Translation gives CASSPAGTGELFF. Full variable domain (outside the CDR3, taken from reference TRBV18 and TRBJ2-2): NAGVMQNPRHLVRRRGQEARLRCSPMKGHSHVYWYRQLPEEGLKFMVYLQKENIIDESGMPKERFSAEFPKEGPSILRIQQVVRGDSAAYFCASSPAGTGELFFGEGSRLTVL.

The chain has TRBV4-2 and TRBJ1-2, with D possibly TRBD1 on 6 matching bases. The germline V gene has CDR1 LGHNA and CDR2 YNFKEQ. CDR3 length: 13 residues. V was pared by 1 base and J by 3 bases, with 6 bases between. The CDR3 sequence: CASSQAGDYGYTF. The CDR3, as DNA: TGTGCCAGCAGCCAAGCAGGGGACTATGGCTACACCTTC.

This clone was recorded once. The chain combines TRBV7-9 with TRBJ1-1; tentative D call: TRBD1 (5 bases). There are 14 residues in the CDR3. Germline V gives CDR1 SEHNR, CDR2 FQNEAQ (reference sequence). Trimming shortened V by 2 bases and J by 7 bases, and 14 bases separated the two germline ends. For the CDR3, the DNA is TGTGCCAGCAGCTTAATGACAGTTCCCGGTGAAGCTTTCTTT. Translation: CASSLMTVPGEAFF.

The V call is TRBV9, the J call TRBJ2-3; 11 nucleotides align to TRBD2. Germline CDR1 SGDLS, CDR2 YYNGEE. The CDR3 loop spans 17 amino acids. Germline trimming cut 4 bases from V and 3 bases from J; bases unmatched to any gene: 10. The CDR3 nucleotides are TGTGCCAGCAGCACTTCACCGGGACTAGCGGTAACAGATACGCAGTATTTT. It encodes CASSTSPGLAVTDTQYF.

The genes are TRBV28 and TRBJ1-5, with D perhaps TRBD1 (6 bases). The CDR3 contains 16 residues. From germline, CDR1 is MDHEN and CDR2 SYDVKM. V lost 6 bases and J 7 bases, leaving 22 bases between the germline ends. The CDR3 protein is CASSSPQGRVGQPQHF. As DNA, the CDR3 is TGTGCCAGCAGCTCCCCCCAGGGGAGGGTTGGCCAGCCCCAGCATTTT.

The genes are TRBV9 and TRBJ2-1; 9 bases are a match to TRBD1. The CDR3 extends over 14 amino acids. Germline lookup yields CDR1 SGDLS and CDR2 YYNGEE. Trimming at V came to 0 bases and at J to 11 bases, leaving 6 bases not matched to a gene. The CDR3 spells CASSVADRGTQQFF. Here the CDR3 DNA reads TGTGCCAGCAGCGTAGCCGACAGGGGGACACAGCAGTTCTTC.

This sequence joins TRBV7-2 and TRBJ1-4; a possible D gene is TRBD1 (5 bases). This CDR3 spans 16 amino acids. Germline V gene sequence: CDR1 SGHTA, CDR2 FQGNSA. V lost 2 bases and J 10 bases, leaving 20 bases between the germline ends. DNA for the CDR3: TGTGCCAGCAGCTTAATGGGGGGAAGACCTCCGTCAAAACTGTTTTTT. This codes for CASSLMGGRPPSKLFF.

This sequence joins TRBV6-1 and TRBJ2-1; 8 bases are a match to TRBD2. The J segment lost 13 bases and the V segment lost 1 base, leaving 9 bases of the junction unmatched. Germline CDR1 MNHNS, CDR2 SASEGT. The CDR3 contains 14 residues. This CDR3 reads CASSEVGSGGPQFF. Here the CDR3 DNA reads TGTGCCAGCAGTGAAGTTGGAAGCGGGGGACCCCAGTTCTTC.

This clone came up a few times. This chain connects TRBV6-6 to TRBJ2-3; 7 nucleotides align to TRBD2. Germline-derived CDR1 and CDR2 are MNHNY and SVGAGI (reference sequence). The CDR3 covers 15 residues. Losses at the gene ends were 6 bases for V and 4 bases for J; bases not matched to a gene: 10. The CDR3 coding sequence is TGTGCCAGCAGGAGCGGGGTGGGTAGGTCAGATACGCAGTATTTT. Amino acids: CASRSGVGRSDTQYF.